The rows below give T cell receptor beta chains drawn from one sample of a study of CD8+ T cells in alopecia areata. Repertoires were generated with immunoSEQ multiplex PCR, while TCRdb's copy carries only in-frame clones and drops some. The repertoire holds some 45,000 clones, roughly 92% seen once, with 15% to 20% in the top ten. The sample was CD8+ T cells sorted from blood, taken at week 24, from a patient treated with tofacitinib. The receptors stem from a human donor with alopecia areata. CDR3s include the opening cysteine and the closing phenylalanine or tryptophan. The D gene is left open where the match is weak. Only part of the rows carry a size: once, few, many, or a class if the clone is expanded.

TRBJ1-1,TRBV4-1,once,NA,TGCGCCAGCAGCCGAAGTACGGGGGCGCGGGCTGAAGCTTTCTTT,CASSRSTGARAEAFF
TRBJ2-5,TRBV27,NA,NA,TGTGCCAGCAGCTCCCTAGATTACACGTCTCAAGAGACCCAGTACTTC,CASSSLDYTSQETQYF
TRBJ2-3,TRBV7-9,NA,TRBD2,TGTGCCAGCAGGGGGGTCCTAGGGACTAGCGTCACAGATACGCAGTATTTT,CASRGVLGTSVTDTQYF
TRBJ2-5,TRBV7-2,NA,NA,TGTGCCAGCAGCCAACCCCCCTCGGAGACCCAGTACTTC,CASSQPPSETQYF
TRBJ2-7,TRBV29-1,once,NA,TGCAGCGTTGTTCTGGATGGTACCTCCTACGAGCAGTACTTC,CSVVLDGTSYEQYF
TRBJ2-5,TRBV29-1,NA,NA,TGCAGCGTTATTTGGGTGGGCCCCCAAGAGACCCAGTACTTC,CSVIWVGPQETQYF
TRBJ2-5,TRBV7-8,NA,NA,TGTGCCAGCAGTCCAAAGCTGGGGCATGAGACCCAGTACTTC,CASSPKLGHETQYF
TRBJ2-3,TRBV11-2,NA,TRBD2,TGTGCCAGCAGCTCCCCGACTAGCCCTTACACAGATACGCAGTATTTT,CASSSPTSPYTDTQYF
TRBJ2-5,TRBV11-2,NA,TRBD1,TGTGCCAGCAGCTCGGGGACAGATTCCGAGACCCAGTACTTC,CASSSGTDSETQYF
TRBJ2-7,TRBV7-9,NA,NA,TGTGCCAGCAGTCCAGGACAGAGCTACGAGCAGTACTTC,CASSPGQSYEQYF
TRBJ2-1,TRBV4-3,NA,TRBD2,TGCGCCAGCAGCCAAAGAGAAGGTCTAGCGGGGGTCTACAATGAGCAGTTCTTC,CASSQREGLAGVYNEQFF
TRBJ2-5,TRBV27,NA,NA,TGTGCCAGCAGTTCCCTCCTAGCCCCTAGGGAGACCCAGTACTTC,CASSSLLAPRETQYF
TRBJ2-7,TRBV7-9,once,TRBD2,TGTGCCAGCAGCCCGCGACTAGCAACCTACGAGCAGTACTTC,CASSPRLATYEQYF
TRBJ2-7,TRBV11-2,NA,TRBD1,TGTGCCAGCAGCCACCTGACAGGGGGCGCAGTAGTCGTCTACGAGCAGTACTTC,CASSHLTGGAVVVYEQYF
TRBJ2-7,TRBV30,once,NA,TGTGCCTGGACCGCCGGATTAACGGCGGACGAGCAGTACTTC,CAWTAGLTADEQYF
TRBJ1-6,TRBV15,NA,NA,TGTGCCACCAGCACCCAAGAGGGGGAAGCTTCACCCCTCCACTTT,CATSTQEGEASPLHF
TRBJ2-3,TRBV7-2,NA,NA,TGTGCCAGCAGCTATAGACCAGATACGCAGTATTTT,CASSYRPDTQYF
TRBJ2-3,TRBV9,NA,NA,TGTGCCAGCAGCACCCATCCCGGGGTGGTAACAGATACGCAGTATTTT,CASSTHPGVVTDTQYF
TRBJ2-7,TRBV29-1,NA,TRBD1,TGCAGCGTTGAGACAGGGGAAAGACTACGGGAGCAGTACTTC,CSVETGERLREQYF
TRBJ2-4,TRBV28,NA,NA,TGTGCCAGCAGTTTAGACGCGGGATGGATAAGAAACATTCAGTACTTC,CASSLDAGWIRNIQYF
TRBJ2-1,TRBV7-8,NA,NA,TGTGCCAGCAGCTTAGCGGGGGGGCCCTTCTTC,CASSLAGGPFF
TRBJ1-1,TRBV27,once,NA,TGTGCCAGCAGTTTCGGAGGGCAGGTAGCTTTCTTT,CASSFGGQVAFF
TRBJ2-5,TRBV7-2,once,TRBD1,TGTGCCTCGAGGGCAGGGGACAGGGCGGGAGAGACCCAGTACTTC,CASRAGDRAGETQYF
TRBJ2-5,TRBV28,NA,TRBD1,TGTGCCAGCAGTTTGACAGGGGGCGGAGAGACCCAGTACTTC,CASSLTGGGETQYF
TRBJ2-7,TRBV27,NA,TRBD1,TGTGCCAGCAGTACACCGACAGGGAGCCACGAGCAGTACTTC,CASSTPTGSHEQYF
TRBJ2-1,TRBV6-1,NA,NA,TGTGCCAGCAGTGAAATGATGGATCCCTCGTACAATGAGCAGTTCTTC,CASSEMMDPSYNEQFF
TRBJ2-2,TRBV6-5,NA,TRBD2,TGTGCCAGCAGTTACTCGCGGGGGTGGCAGGCCGGGGAGCTGTTTTTT,CASSYSRGWQAGELFF
TRBJ2-2,TRBV15,NA,TRBD1,TGTGCCACCGGGGAGGGACAGGGAGGCACCGGGGAGCTGTTTTTT,CATGEGQGGTGELFF
TRBJ2-2,TRBV7-2,NA,NA,TGTGCCAGCAGCGGAGGGGGCGCGTACACCGGGGAGCTGTTTTTT,CASSGGGAYTGELFF
TRBJ2-5,TRBV13,NA,TRBD2,TGTGCCAGCAGCCCTAGCGGGGGCTGGGAGACCCAGTACTTC,CASSPSGGWETQYF
TRBJ2-7,TRBV13,NA,NA,TGTGCCAGCAGCTTAAACGGGGGCGGGAACTCCTACGAGCAGTACTTC,CASSLNGGGNSYEQYF
TRBJ2-3,TRBV29-1,NA,TRBD2,TGCAGCGTTTCCGAGACTAGCGGGGGCACAGATACGCAGTATTTT,CSVSETSGGTDTQYF
TRBJ2-2,TRBV29-1,NA,NA,TGCAGCGTTGAGTCCACCGGGGAGCTGTTTTTT,CSVESTGELFF
TRBJ2-7,TRBV29-1,NA,NA,TGCAGCGTTGAAGGTCGGGAGAACGAGCAGTACTTC,CSVEGRENEQYF
TRBJ2-2,TRBV5-1,once,NA,TGCGCCAGCAGCTGGGAGACCGGGGAGCTGTTTTTT,CASSWETGELFF
TRBJ1-5,TRBV27,NA,NA,TGTGCCAGCAGTCTGTCAGGGGCGAATCAGCCCCAGCATTTT,CASSLSGANQPQHF
TRBJ1-3,TRBV5-4,few,NA,TGTGCCAGCAGCCAAGATAAAGGCAAACGAAACACCATATATTTT,CASSQDKGKRNTIYF
TRBJ2-1,TRBV30,NA,NA,TGTGCCTGGAGTGACCCAGCAGAGCAGTTCTTC,CAWSDPAEQFF
TRBJ2-7,TRBV28,NA,NA,TGTGCCAGCAGACCGGCGCCGGCCTACGAGCAGTACTTC,CASRPAPAYEQYF
TRBJ2-6,TRBV21-1,once,NA,TGTGCCAGCAGCAAAGATGGGGGACACTCTGGGGCCAACGTCCTGACTTTC,CASSKDGGHSGANVLTF
TRBJ2-3,TRBV4-3,NA,NA,TGCGCCAGCAGCCAAGACGGGACTGCCGGCACAGATACGCAGTATTTT,CASSQDGTAGTDTQYF
TRBJ2-1,TRBV6-1,NA,NA,TGTGCCAGCAGTAAACAGGATAGCTCCTACAATGAGCAGTTCTTC,CASSKQDSSYNEQFF
TRBJ2-1,TRBV4-1,once,NA,TGCGCCAGCAGCCATTCGGGTGGGGGATATGAGCAGTTCTTC,CASSHSGGGYEQFF
TRBJ2-7,TRBV6-5,NA,TRBD1,TGTGCCAGCAGTTCCCCCAGCGGGACAGGGGTAGAGCAGTACTTC,CASSSPSGTGVEQYF
TRBJ2-2,TRBV5-1,NA,TRBD1,TGCGCCAGCAGCTTACAATTACAGGGGGCGAACACCGGGGAGCTGTTTTTT,CASSLQLQGANTGELFF
TRBJ2-3,TRBV7-9,NA,NA,TGTGCCAGCAGCTCCACCATGGTAGGCGGGGAAATCACAGATACGCAGTATTTT,CASSSTMVGGEITDTQYF
TRBJ1-2,TRBV5-6,once,NA,TGTGCCAGCAGCTTGGGAGCGGGGGCGGATGATAACTATGGCTACACCTTC,CASSLGAGADDNYGYTF
TRBJ1-5,TRBV5-6,NA,NA,TGTGCCAGCAGCTTTTCCTCAGCTGACAATCAGCCCCAGCATTTT,CASSFSSADNQPQHF
TRBJ2-2,TRBV27,few,TRBD2,TGTGCCAGCAGTCCGGGGGGTGGGACCGGGGAGCTGTTTTTT,CASSPGGGTGELFF
TRBJ2-1,TRBV5-6,NA,TRBD1,TGTGCCAGCAGCTACGGACAGGGGGCGAGGAATGAGCAGTTCTTC,CASSYGQGARNEQFF
TRBJ2-3,TRBV28,NA,NA,TGTGCCAGCAGTTTGGACACTTCGCCGGCGGTTGGCACAGATACGCAGTATTTT,CASSLDTSPAVGTDTQYF
TRBJ2-3,TRBV7-6,NA,NA,TGTGCCAGCAGCCCAGGGTGGGAACCTAGCACAGATACGCAGTATTTT,CASSPGWEPSTDTQYF
TRBJ1-5,TRBV6-5,NA,NA,TGTGCCAGCAGTTACTCCCCAGGGCACCGTCAGCCCCAGCATTTT,CASSYSPGHRQPQHF
TRBJ2-7,TRBV4-3,NA,NA,TGCGCCAGCAGCCAGGGCGGATCAGGGGGGGAGGAGCAGTACTTC,CASSQGGSGGEEQYF
TRBJ2-1,TRBV4-3,NA,NA,TGCGCCAGCAGCCAAGAAGGGAGACTAGACCCCCGGGATGAGCAGTTCTTC,CASSQEGRLDPRDEQFF
TRBJ2-7,TRBV7-9,NA,NA,TGTGCCAGCAGATTGGACGGGACCTACGAGCAGTACTTC,CASRLDGTYEQYF
TRBJ2-7,TRBV6-6,NA,NA,TGTGCCAGCAGTTACGTTCAGGGAAGCTCCTACGAGCAGTACTTC,CASSYVQGSSYEQYF